This T cell receptor (beta chain) appears in the sequencing data of a study of identifying expanded T cells in peripheral blood. Trimming stripped 3 bases from V and 6 bases from J, with 13 bases between. The CDR3 extends over 14 amino acids. The germline CDR1 and CDR2 sequences are SGHDT and YYEEEE. Healthy donors had no documented immune events, such as infections, while sampled. The method was immunoSEQ multiplex PCR; TCRdb's version includes in-frame clones alone and lacks a portion of them. The sample carries 100,000 to 110,000 clones, over 75% recorded once. On this clone itself: The antigen remains unidentified.

General observations from the study: Differentially abundant clones: approximately 1.3 between replicates, 16.4 at roughly 2 weeks, less than 20 at four.

The TCR sequence derives from a person aged 18 to 75 in good health. This chain connects TRBV5-6 to TRBJ2-1; the D is unclear. What was sequenced was blood. CDR3 sequence: CASSSTGFPNEQFF. In nucleotides, the CDR3 is TGTGCCAGCAGCTCAACCGGGTTCCCCAATGAGCAGTTCTTC.